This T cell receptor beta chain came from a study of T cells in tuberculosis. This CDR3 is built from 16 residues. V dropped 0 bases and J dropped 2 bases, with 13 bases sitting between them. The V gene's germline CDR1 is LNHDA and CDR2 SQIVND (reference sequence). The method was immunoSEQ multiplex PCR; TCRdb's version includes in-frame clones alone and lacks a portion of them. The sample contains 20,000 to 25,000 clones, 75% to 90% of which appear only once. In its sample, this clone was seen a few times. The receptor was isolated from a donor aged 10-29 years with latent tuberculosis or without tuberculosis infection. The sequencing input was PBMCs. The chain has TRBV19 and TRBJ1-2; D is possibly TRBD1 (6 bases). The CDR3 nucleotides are TGTGCCAGTAGTATAGAGGCTCGGACAGAGAACTATGGCTACACCTTC. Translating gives CASSIEARTENYGYTF.